Listed here is a single T cell receptor (beta chain). Its specificity is unknown. PCR was performed a second time for about 7 to 11 cycles using a sample-barcoded 5' primer and a J-beta primer mix. TCRdb re-called the 5' RACE reads with MiXCR, one entry per CDR3 protein. The sample has about 1.5 million distinct CDR3 sequences; roughly two fifths are singletons. V was trimmed by 6 bases and J by 3 bases, leaving 15 bases between them. CDR1 is MNHEY, CDR2 SVGEGT, per germline. The CDR3 has 15 residues. The record originates from a study of blood T cells in healthy people across ages. Study findings and constraints: Strong correlation was found linking TCR beta diversity to naive T cell percentage.

J is TRBJ2-1 and V is TRBV6-2 or TRBV6-3, with D perhaps TRBD2 (5 bases). What was sequenced was blood. This sequence was found in a woman between 18 and 29 years old in good health. The CDR3 is CASRGLREYYNEQFF. DNA of the CDR3: TGTGCCAGCAGGGGGTTGAGGGAGTACTACAATGAGCAGTTCTTC.